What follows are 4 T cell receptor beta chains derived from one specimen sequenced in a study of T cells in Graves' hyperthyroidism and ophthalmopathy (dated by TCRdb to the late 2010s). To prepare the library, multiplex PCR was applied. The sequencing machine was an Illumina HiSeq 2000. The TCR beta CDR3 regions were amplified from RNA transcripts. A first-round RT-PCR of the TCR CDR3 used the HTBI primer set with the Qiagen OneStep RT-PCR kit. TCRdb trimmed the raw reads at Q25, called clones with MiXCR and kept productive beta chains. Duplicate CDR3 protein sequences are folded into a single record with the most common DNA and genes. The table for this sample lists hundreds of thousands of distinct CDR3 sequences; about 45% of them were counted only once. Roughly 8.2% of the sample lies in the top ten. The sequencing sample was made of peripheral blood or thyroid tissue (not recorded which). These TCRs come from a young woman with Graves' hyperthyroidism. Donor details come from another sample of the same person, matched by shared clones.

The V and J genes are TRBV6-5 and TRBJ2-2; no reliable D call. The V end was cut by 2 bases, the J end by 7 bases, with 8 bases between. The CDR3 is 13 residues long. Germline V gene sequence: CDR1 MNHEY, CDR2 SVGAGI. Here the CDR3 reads CASSYPVGGELFF. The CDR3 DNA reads TGTGCCAGCAGTTACCCGGTTGGCGGGGAGCTGTTTTTT.

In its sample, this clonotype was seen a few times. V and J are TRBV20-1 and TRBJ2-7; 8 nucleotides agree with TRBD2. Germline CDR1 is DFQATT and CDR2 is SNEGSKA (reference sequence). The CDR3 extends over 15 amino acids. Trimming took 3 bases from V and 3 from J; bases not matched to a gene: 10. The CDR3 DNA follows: TGCAGTGCTAGGGCCCTGATGGCGGGAGGCTACGAGCAGTACTTC. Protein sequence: CSARALMAGGYEQYF.

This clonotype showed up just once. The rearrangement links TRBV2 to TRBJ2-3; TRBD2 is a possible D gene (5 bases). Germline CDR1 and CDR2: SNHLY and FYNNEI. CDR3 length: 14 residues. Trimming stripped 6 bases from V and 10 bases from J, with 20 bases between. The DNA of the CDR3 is TGTGCCAGCAGCCCCGGGGAAGGCCTCGTCCCGCAGTATTTT. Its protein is CASSPGEGLVPQYF.

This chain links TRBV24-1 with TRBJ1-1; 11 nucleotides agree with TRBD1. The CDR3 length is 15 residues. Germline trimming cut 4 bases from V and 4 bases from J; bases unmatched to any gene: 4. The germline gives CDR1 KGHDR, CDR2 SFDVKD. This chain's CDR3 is CATSDVGQGVTEAFF. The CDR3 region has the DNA TGTGCCACCAGTGACGTGGGACAGGGGGTCACTGAAGCTTTCTTT.